The clone carrying this T cell receptor (gamma chain) is deemed large. The CDR3 length is 16 residues. V lost 2 bases and J lost 8; bases outside the gene matches: 6. Germline CDR1 reads GITISATS; CDR2 reads ISYDGTV (reference sequence). The sample originates from a study of gamma-delta chains in newborns, infants, children. Looking at the study overall: Innate gammadelta T cells reportedly expand polyclonally right after birth, driven by microbial exposure, per the title.

TCRdb reanalysed the reads with CATT. The sample shows around 180 gamma-chain clones, about 44% of them seen only once. The TCR was taken from a child who was a newborn, infant or young child, either healthy, febrile or measles-vaccinated (not recorded which). This chain joins TRGV9 and TRGJP. Germline matching of the DNA provided the J gene here, since TCRdb leaves it blank. The sequenced sample was blood. CDR3: CALWEGIQLGKKIKVF. The CDR3 DNA reads TGTGCCTTGTGGGAGGGAATTCAGTTGGGCAAAAAAATCAAGGTATTT.